The entry below gives a single T cell receptor beta chain sequence along with its context. No antigen is known for it. This specimen comes from a study of shared clonotypes between healthy human individuals. Overall study: Ranging from 18 to 49 in age, donors were a couple of women and three men.

The study, taken as a whole, reports: Rarefaction showed sorted-subset sequencing was incomplete despite large depth.

The CDR3 is 18 amino acids. Germline values: CDR1 SGHTA, CDR2 FQGTGA. Unmatched junction bases numbered 11, after V lost 5 bases and J lost 4 bases. Clones were read by immunoSEQ multiplex PCR, and TCRdb kept only the in-frame ones, dropping some. The data contain 2 million to 2.5 million clones, 90% to 95% of them singletons. The chain uses TRBV7-3 and TRBJ2-5; the match to TRBD2 covers 15 bases. Sample: naive CD4+ T cells from PBMCs. Documented subset: CD45RA+ positively selected. The sequence came from a man aged 18-30 years in good health. Some clones in this sample may be carry-over from other donors' samples. In DNA, the CDR3 is TGTGCCAGCAGCCTTGGACTAGCGGGAGGGCCAGGAAGAGAGACCCAGTACTTC. Its protein is CASSLGLAGGPGRETQYF.